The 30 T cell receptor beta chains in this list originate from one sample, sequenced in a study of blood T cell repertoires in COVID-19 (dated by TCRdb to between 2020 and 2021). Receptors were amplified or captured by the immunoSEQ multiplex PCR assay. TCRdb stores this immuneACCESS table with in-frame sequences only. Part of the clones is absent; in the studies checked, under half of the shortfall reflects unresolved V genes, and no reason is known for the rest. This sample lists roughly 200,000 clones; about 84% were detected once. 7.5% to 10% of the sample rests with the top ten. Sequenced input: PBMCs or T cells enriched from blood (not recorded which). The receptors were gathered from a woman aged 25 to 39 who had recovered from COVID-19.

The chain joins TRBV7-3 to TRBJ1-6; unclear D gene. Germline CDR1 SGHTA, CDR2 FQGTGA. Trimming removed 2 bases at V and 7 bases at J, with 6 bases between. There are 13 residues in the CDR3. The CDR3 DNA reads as TGTGCCAGCAGCTTAGGAGTGAATTCACCCCTCCACTTT. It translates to CASSLGVNSPLHF.

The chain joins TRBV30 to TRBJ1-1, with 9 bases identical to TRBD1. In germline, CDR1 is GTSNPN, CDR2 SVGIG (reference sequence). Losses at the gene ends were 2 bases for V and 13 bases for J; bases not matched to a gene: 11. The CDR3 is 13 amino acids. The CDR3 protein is CAWSQGQGYFVFF. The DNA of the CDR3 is TGTGCCTGGAGTCAGGGACAGGGTTATTTTGTTTTCTTT.

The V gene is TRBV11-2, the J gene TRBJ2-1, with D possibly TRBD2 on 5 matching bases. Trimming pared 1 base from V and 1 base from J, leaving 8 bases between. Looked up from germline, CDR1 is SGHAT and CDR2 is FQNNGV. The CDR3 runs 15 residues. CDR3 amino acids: CASSLVVASYNEQFF. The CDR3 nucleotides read TGTGCCAGCAGCTTAGTGGTAGCGTCCTACAATGAGCAGTTCTTC.

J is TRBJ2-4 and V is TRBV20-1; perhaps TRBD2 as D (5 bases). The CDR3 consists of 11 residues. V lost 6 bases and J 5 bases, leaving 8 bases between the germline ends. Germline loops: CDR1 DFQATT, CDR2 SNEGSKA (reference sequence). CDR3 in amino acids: CSAGKENIQYF. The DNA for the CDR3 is TGCAGTGCCGGGAAGGAAAACATTCAGTACTTC.

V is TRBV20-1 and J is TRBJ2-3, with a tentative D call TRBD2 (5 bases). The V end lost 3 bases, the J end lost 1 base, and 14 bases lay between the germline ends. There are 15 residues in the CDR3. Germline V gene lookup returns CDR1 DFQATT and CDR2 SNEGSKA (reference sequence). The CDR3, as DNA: TGCAGTGCTAGTCGGGGAATTCTGGGCACAGATACGCAGTATTTT. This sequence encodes CSASRGILGTDTQYF.

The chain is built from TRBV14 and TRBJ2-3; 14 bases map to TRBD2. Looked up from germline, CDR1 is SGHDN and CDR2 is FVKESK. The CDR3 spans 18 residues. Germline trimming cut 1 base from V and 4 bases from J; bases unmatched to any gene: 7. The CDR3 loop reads CASSQVRGLAGASDTQYF. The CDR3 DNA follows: TGTGCCAGCAGCCAAGTTAGGGGACTAGCGGGAGCCTCAGATACGCAGTATTTT.

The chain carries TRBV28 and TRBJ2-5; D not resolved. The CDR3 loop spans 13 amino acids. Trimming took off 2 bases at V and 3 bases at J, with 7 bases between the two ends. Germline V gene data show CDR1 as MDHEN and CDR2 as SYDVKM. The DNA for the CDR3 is TGTGCCAGCAGTTTAGCAGTGGAAGAGACCCAGTACTTC. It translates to CASSLAVEETQYF.

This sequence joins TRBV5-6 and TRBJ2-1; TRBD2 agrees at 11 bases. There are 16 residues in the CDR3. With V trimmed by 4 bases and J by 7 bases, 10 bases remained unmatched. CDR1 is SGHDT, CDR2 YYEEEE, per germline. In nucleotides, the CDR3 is TGTGCCAGCAGCGGACTAGCGGGCACCTCGGGAAATGAGCAGTTCTTC. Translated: CASSGLAGTSGNEQFF.

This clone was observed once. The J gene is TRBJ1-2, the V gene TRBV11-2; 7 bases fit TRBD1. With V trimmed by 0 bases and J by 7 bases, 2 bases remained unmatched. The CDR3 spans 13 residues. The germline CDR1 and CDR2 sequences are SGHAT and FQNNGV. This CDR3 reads CASSLDPGGGYTF. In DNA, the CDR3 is TGTGCCAGCAGCTTAGATCCAGGGGGTGGCTACACCTTC.

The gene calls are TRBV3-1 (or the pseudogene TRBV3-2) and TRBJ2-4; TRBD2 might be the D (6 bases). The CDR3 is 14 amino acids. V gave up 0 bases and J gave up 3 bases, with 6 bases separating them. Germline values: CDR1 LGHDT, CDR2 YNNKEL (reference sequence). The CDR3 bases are TGTGCCAGCAGCCAAGAGCGGGACAAAAACATTCAGTACTTC. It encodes CASSQERDKNIQYF.

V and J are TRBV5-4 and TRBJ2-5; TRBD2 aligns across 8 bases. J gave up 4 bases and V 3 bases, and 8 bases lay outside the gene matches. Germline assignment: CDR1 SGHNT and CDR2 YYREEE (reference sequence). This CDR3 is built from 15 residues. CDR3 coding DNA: TGTGCCAGCAGCTCGGGACTAGTTCTAGTAGAGACCCAGTACTTC. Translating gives CASSSGLVLVETQYF.

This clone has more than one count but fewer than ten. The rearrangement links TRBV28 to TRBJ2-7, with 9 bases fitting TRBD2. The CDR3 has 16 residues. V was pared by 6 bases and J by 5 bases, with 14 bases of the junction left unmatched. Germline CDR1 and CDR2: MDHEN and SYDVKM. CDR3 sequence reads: CASRLLRASGTDEQYF. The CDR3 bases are TGTGCCAGCAGACTCCTCCGGGCTAGCGGGACCGACGAGCAGTACTTC.

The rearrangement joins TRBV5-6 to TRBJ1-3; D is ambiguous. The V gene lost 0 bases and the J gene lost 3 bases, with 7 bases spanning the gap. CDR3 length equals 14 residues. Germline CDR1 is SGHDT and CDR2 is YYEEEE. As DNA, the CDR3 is TGTGCCAGCAGCTTGGGAGGAATTGGAAACACCATATATTTT. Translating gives CASSLGGIGNTIYF. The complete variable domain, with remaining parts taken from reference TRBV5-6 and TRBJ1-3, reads DAGVTQSPTHLIKTRGQQVTLRCSPKSGHDTVSWYQQALGQGPQFIFQYYEEEERQRGNFPDRFSGHQFPNYSSELNVNALLLGDSALYLCASSLGGIGNTIYFGEGSWLTVV.

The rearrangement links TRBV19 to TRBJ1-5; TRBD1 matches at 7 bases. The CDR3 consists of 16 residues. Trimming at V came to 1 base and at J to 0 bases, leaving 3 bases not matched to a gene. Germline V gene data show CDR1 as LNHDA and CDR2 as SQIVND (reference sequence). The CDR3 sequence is CASSIGDRISNQPQHF. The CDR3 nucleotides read TGTGCCAGTAGTATAGGGGACAGAATTAGCAATCAGCCCCAGCATTTT.

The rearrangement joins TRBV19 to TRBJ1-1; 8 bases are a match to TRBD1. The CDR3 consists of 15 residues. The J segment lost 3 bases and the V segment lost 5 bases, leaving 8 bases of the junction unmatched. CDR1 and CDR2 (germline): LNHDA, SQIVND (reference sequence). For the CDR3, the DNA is TGTGCCAGTAGTTGGTACAGGGGGAAGGACACTGAAGCTTTCTTT. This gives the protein CASSWYRGKDTEAFF.

CDR3 region: CSVEEIYGDLRGGYEQFF. In DNA, the CDR3 is TGCAGCGTTGAGGAGATATATGGAGATTTACGTGGTGGGTATGAGCAGTTCTTC. The V call is TRBV29-1, the J call TRBJ2-1; D unclear. Trimming took off 3 bases at V and 8 bases at J, with 29 bases between the two ends. Germline CDR1 SQVTM, CDR2 ANQGSEA. CDR3 length equals 18 residues.

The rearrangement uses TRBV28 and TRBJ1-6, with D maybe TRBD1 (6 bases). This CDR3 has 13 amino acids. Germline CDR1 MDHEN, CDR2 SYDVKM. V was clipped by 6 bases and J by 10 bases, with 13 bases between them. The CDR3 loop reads CASRNRDSSPLHF. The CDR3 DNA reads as TGTGCCAGCAGGAACAGGGATTCGTCACCCCTCCACTTT.

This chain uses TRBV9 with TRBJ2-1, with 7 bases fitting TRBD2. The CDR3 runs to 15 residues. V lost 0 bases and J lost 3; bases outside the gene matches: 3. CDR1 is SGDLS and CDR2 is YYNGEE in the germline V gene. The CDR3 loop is CASSVGLADYNEQFF. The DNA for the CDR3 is TGTGCCAGCAGCGTAGGTCTAGCGGACTACAATGAGCAGTTCTTC.

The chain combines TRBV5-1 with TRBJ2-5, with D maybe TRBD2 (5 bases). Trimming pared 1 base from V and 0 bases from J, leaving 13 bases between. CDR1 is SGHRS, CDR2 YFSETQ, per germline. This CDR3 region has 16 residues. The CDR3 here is CASSLKGEWYQETQYF. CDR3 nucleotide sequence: TGCGCCAGCAGCTTGAAGGGAGAGTGGTACCAAGAGACCCAGTACTTC.

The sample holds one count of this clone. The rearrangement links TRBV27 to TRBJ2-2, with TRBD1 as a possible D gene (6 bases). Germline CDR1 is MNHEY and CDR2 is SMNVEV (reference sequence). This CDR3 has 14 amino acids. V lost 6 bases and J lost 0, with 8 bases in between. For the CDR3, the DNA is TGTGCCAGCAGCTGGACAGCGAACACCGGGGAGCTGTTTTTT. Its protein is CASSWTANTGELFF.

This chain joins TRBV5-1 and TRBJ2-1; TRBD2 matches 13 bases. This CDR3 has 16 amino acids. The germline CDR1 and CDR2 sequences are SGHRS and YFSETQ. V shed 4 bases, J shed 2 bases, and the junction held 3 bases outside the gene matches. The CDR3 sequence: CASSTTSGRAYNEQFF. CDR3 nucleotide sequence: TGCGCCAGCAGCACTACTAGCGGGAGGGCCTACAATGAGCAGTTCTTC.

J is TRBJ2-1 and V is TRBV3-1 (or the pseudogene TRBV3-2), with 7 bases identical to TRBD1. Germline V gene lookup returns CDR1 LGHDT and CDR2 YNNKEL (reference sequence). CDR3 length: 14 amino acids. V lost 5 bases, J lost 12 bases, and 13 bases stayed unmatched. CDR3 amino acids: CASSGEITGTVQFF. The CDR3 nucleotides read TGTGCCAGCAGCGGGGAGATAACCGGGACAGTGCAGTTCTTC.

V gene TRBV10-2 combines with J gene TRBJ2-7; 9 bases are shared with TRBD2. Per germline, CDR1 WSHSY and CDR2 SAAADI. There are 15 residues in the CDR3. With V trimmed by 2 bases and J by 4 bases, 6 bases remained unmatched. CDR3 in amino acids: CASSEPGSGSYEQYF. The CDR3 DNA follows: TGCGCCAGCAGTGAGCCGGGTAGCGGGAGTTACGAGCAGTACTTC.

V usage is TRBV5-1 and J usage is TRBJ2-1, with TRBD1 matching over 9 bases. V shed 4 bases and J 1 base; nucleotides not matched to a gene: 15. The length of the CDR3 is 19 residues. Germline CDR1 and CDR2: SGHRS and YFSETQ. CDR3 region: CASSPGPPGGQGSYNEQFF. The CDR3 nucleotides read TGCGCCAGCAGCCCGGGACCCCCGGGGGGACAGGGATCCTACAATGAGCAGTTCTTC.

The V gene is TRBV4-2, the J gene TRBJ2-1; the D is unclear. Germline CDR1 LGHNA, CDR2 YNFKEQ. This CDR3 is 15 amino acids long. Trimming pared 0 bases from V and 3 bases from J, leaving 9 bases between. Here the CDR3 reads CASSQDRVVYNEQFF. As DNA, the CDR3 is TGTGCCAGCAGCCAAGATCGGGTAGTCTACAATGAGCAGTTCTTC.

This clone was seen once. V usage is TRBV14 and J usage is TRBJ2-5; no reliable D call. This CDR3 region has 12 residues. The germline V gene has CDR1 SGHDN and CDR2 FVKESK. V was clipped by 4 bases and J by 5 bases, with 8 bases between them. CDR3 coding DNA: TGTGCCAGCAGCCGGTTCGGGGAGACCCAGTACTTC. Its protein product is CASSRFGETQYF. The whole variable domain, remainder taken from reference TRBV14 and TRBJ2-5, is EAGVTQFPSHSVIEKGQTVTLRCDPISGHDNLYWYRRVMGKEIKFLLHFVKESKQDESGMPNNRFLAERTGGTYSTLKVQPAELEDSGVYFCASSRFGETQYFGPGTRLLVL.

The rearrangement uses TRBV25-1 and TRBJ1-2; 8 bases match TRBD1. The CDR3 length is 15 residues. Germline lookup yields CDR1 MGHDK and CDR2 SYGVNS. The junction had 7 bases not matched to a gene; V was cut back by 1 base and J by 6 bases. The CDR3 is CASSELTRGHDGYTF. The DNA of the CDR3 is TGTGCCAGCAGTGAATTGACCAGGGGGCACGATGGCTACACCTTC.

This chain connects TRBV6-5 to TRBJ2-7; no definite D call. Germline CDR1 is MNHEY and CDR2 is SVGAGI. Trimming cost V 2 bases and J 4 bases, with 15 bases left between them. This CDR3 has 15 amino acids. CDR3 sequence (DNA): TGTGCCAGCAGTTACCTCTCCTCTCCCGGTTACGAGCAGTACTTC. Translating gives CASSYLSSPGYEQYF.

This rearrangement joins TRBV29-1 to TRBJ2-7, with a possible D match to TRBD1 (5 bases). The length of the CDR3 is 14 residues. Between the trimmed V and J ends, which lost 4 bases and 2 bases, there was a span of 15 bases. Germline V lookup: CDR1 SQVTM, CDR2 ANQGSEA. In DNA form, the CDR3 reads TGCAGCGTTGTTCAAGGTCAGGGAACCTACGAGCAGTACTTC. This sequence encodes CSVVQGQGTYEQYF.

CDR3 sequence (DNA): TGTGCCAGCAGCTTAAACCTCTTACCGCGGAGATACGGCGGCACTGTGTACCAAGAGACCCAGTACTTC. Its protein is CASSLNLLPRRYGGTVYQETQYF. This rearrangement joins TRBV7-3 to TRBJ2-5; unclear D gene. CDR1 is SGHTA, CDR2 FQGTGA, per germline. V was trimmed by 1 base and J by 0 bases, leaving 33 bases between them. This CDR3 region has 23 residues.